The 28 T cell receptor beta chains presented below share a single source sample, sequenced in a study of radiotherapy plus CTLA-4 blockade in lung cancer. Sequencing used immunoSEQ multiplex PCR; TCRdb keeps in-frame clones, though not all of them. Among roughly 100,000 clones listed, more than 75% were seen once. The source was peripheral blood, collected from a patient treated with radiotherapy plus ipilimumab. The receptors shown here come from a human donor with non-small cell lung cancer that progressed on radiotherapy plus ipilimumab. Some clones in this sample may be carry-over from other donors' samples.

The J gene is TRBJ2-6, the V gene TRBV29-1; TRBD1 might be the D (5 bases). This CDR3 region has 14 residues. Germline CDR1 is SQVTM and CDR2 is ANQGSEA. With 6 bases removed from V and 2 bases from J, the gap between germline ends came to 11 bases. The CDR3 is CSVSQGTGANVLTF. CDR3 nucleotides: TGCAGCGTCTCGCAGGGAACTGGGGCCAACGTCCTGACTTTC.

CDR3 sequence (DNA): TGTGCCAGCAGCCCGGACAGGGACTATGGCTACACCTTC. This translates into CASSPDRDYGYTF. This sequence joins TRBV9 and TRBJ1-2; 8 bases map to TRBD1. CDR1 is SGDLS and CDR2 is YYNGEE in the germline V gene. J gave up 3 bases and V 4 bases, and 2 bases lay outside the gene matches. This CDR3 has 13 residues. The complete variable domain, with remaining parts taken from reference TRBV9 and TRBJ1-2, reads DSGVTQTPKHLITATGQRVTLRCSPRSGDLSVYWYQQSLDQGLQFLIQYYNGEERAKGNILERFSAQQFPDLHSELNLSSLELGDSALYFCASSPDRDYGYTFGSGTRLTVV.

The chain couples TRBV11-1 to TRBJ1-2; D ambiguous. Trimming pared 3 bases from V and 4 bases from J, leaving 9 bases between. CDR1 is SGHAT, CDR2 FQDESV, per germline (reference sequence). The CDR3 covers 13 residues. CDR3: CASSFERGYGYTF. The DNA of the CDR3 is TGTGCCAGCAGCTTTGAACGGGGCTATGGCTACACCTTC.

The V and J genes are TRBV2 and TRBJ1-1; tentatively, D is TRBD1 (5 bases). There are 13 residues in the CDR3. V was pared by 7 bases and J by 4 bases, with 13 bases between. The germline V gene has CDR1 SNHLY and CDR2 FYNNEI. The CDR3 DNA reads as TGTGCCAGCAAGAGAAGCACAGGCACTGAAGCTTTCTTT. It specifies CASKRSTGTEAFF.

The chain carries TRBV19 and TRBJ2-3; D unresolved. In germline, CDR1 is LNHDA, CDR2 SQIVND (reference sequence). V was shortened by 6 bases and J by 0 bases, with 10 bases between the two germline ends. This CDR3 is 14 amino acids long. The CDR3 loop is CASRGFLSTDTQYF. The DNA for the CDR3 is TGTGCCAGTAGAGGGTTCCTAAGCACAGATACGCAGTATTTT. The full variable domain, completed using reference TRBV19 and TRBJ2-3, is DGGITQSPKYLFRKEGQNVTLSCEQNLNHDAMYWYRQDPGQGLRLIYYSQIVNDFQKGDIAEGYSVSREKKESFPLTVTSAQKNPTAFYLCASRGFLSTDTQYFGPGTRLTVL.

This chain uses TRBV4-3 with TRBJ2-6; D is undetermined. V dropped 1 base and J dropped 4 bases, with 11 bases sitting between them. Germline CDR1 is LGHNA and CDR2 is YSLEER. The CDR3 is 16 residues long. CDR3 loop: CASSQGPAAGANVLTF. The CDR3 bases are TGCGCCAGCAGCCAAGGGCCAGCCGCCGGGGCCAACGTCCTGACTTTC.

The J gene is TRBJ2-2, the V gene TRBV9, with 7 bases matching TRBD2. There are 17 residues in the CDR3. V dropped 4 bases and J dropped 1; count of bases not matched to a gene: 10. From germline, CDR1 is SGDLS and CDR2 YYNGEE. The CDR3 spells CASSPQGTMKNTGELFF. The CDR3 DNA reads as TGTGCCAGCAGCCCCCAAGGGACTATGAAGAACACCGGGGAGCTGTTTTTT.

The chain uses TRBV7-2 and TRBJ2-7, with TRBD2 matching 9 bases. The CDR3 consists of 15 residues. Trimming cost V 6 bases and J 0 bases; bases outside gene matches: 6. The V gene's germline CDR1 is SGHTA and CDR2 FQGNSA. The CDR3 nucleotides are TGTGCCAGCAGTCCAGGAGCGGGGGGCTCCTACGAGCAGTACTTC. Translation gives CASSPGAGGSYEQYF.

The rearrangement links TRBV14 to TRBJ2-1, with D maybe TRBD1 (5 bases). Germline values: CDR1 SGHDN, CDR2 FVKESK. The CDR3 spans 15 residues. Trimming removed 1 base from V and 3 bases from J, with 10 bases in between. The CDR3, as DNA: TGTGCCAGCAGCCAAGGCCAGGGATACTACAATGAGCAGTTCTTC. Amino acid sequence: CASSQGQGYYNEQFF.

V gene TRBV30 combines with J gene TRBJ1-6; D call uncertain. The CDR3 has 15 residues. V lost 4 bases, J lost 3 bases, and 13 bases lay in between. Germline assignment: CDR1 GTSNPN and CDR2 SVGIG (reference sequence). CDR3 nucleotide sequence: TGTGCCTGGACAAAGGAGTGGGGCTATAATTCACCCCTCCACTTT. This codes for CAWTKEWGYNSPLHF.

This clone was observed once. The chain links TRBV5-1 to TRBJ1-2; D is unclear. V was clipped by 5 bases and J by 4 bases, with 12 bases between them. This CDR3 has 13 residues. The germline V gene encodes CDR1 SGHRS and CDR2 YFSETQ. CDR3 region: CASSSDQTYGYTF. As DNA, the CDR3 is TGCGCCAGCAGTTCCGACCAGACCTATGGCTACACCTTC.

A single count supports this clone. V is TRBV6-4 and J is TRBJ2-2; 7 nucleotides line up with TRBD2. The J segment lost 6 bases and the V segment lost 8 bases, leaving 9 bases of the junction unmatched. Germline-derived CDR1 and CDR2 are MRHNA and SNTAGT. The CDR3 runs 14 residues. CDR3 coding DNA: TGTGCCAGCCGAGCTGGGAGGGAGGCCGGGGAGCTGTTTTTT. It yields the protein CASRAGREAGELFF.

The chain recombines TRBV19 with TRBJ1-2, with a weak D call TRBD1 (5 bases). V was cut by 3 bases and J by 3 bases, with 11 bases left in between. Germline values: CDR1 LNHDA, CDR2 SQIVND (reference sequence). The CDR3 is 14 residues long. The CDR3 DNA follows: TGTGCCAGTAGTATGTCCGGGGCCCACTATGGCTACACCTTC. This codes for CASSMSGAHYGYTF.

The chain carries TRBV5-1 and TRBJ2-3; 8 positions match TRBD2. Germline V gene lookup returns CDR1 SGHRS and CDR2 YFSETQ. V gave up 0 bases and J gave up 5 bases; unmatched junction bases: 8. The CDR3 covers 16 residues. For the CDR3, the DNA is TGCGCCAGCAGCTTGGGACCCACTAGCGGCGGAGATACGCAGTATTTT. Translating it yields CASSLGPTSGGDTQYF.

V usage is TRBV18 and J usage is TRBJ1-6; the D gene is possibly TRBD1 (5 bases). Per the germline V gene, CDR1 is KGHSH and CDR2 is LQKENI. The CDR3 extends over 15 amino acids. Trimming removed 5 bases at V and 10 bases at J, with 18 bases between. CDR3 amino acids: CASSTDTNLGSPLHF. CDR3 bases: TGTGCCAGCTCAACGGACACGAACTTGGGGTCACCCCTCCACTTT.

The rearrangement uses TRBV6-1 and TRBJ2-7; weak D call: TRBD1 (6 bases). V was shortened by 6 bases and J by 0 bases, with 15 bases between the two germline ends. CDR3 size: 15 residues. CDR1 is MNHNS and CDR2 is SASEGT in the germline V gene. The CDR3 is CASSPLRDTSYEQYF. DNA for the CDR3: TGTGCCAGCAGCCCCCTCCGGGACACCTCCTACGAGCAGTACTTC.

V gene TRBV10-3 combines with J gene TRBJ1-1; possible D gene TRBD1, 6 bases. Germline V gives CDR1 ENHRY, CDR2 SYGVKD. Trimming stripped 6 bases from V and 4 bases from J, with 12 bases between. CDR3 length: 13 residues. The CDR3 region has the DNA TGTGCCATCAGCTCCACAGGGACCACTGAAGCTTTCTTT. It specifies CAISSTGTTEAFF.

The V call is TRBV5-6, the J call TRBJ1-5; 7 nucleotides line up with TRBD1. Trimming removed 4 bases from V and 2 bases from J; junction bases left unmatched: 9. The CDR3 loop spans 16 amino acids. Germline loops: CDR1 SGHDT, CDR2 YYEEEE. The CDR3: CASSLERGRGNQPQHF. The CDR3 nucleotides are TGTGCCAGCAGCCTGGAGAGGGGGCGCGGCAATCAGCCCCAGCATTTT.

The chain employs TRBV9 and TRBJ1-1; the D is unclear. Germline V lookup: CDR1 SGDLS, CDR2 YYNGEE. The CDR3 extends over 14 amino acids. Trimming stripped 0 bases from V and 3 bases from J, with 9 bases between. CDR3 protein: CASSVGGVDTEAFF. The CDR3 coding sequence is TGTGCCAGCAGCGTAGGCGGAGTCGACACTGAAGCTTTCTTT.

The CDR3 nucleotides read TGTGCCAGCAGCTTAGTTCCTCTCGGGAACTATGGCTACACCTTC. Amino acids: CASSLVPLGNYGYTF. The V and J genes are TRBV7-2 and TRBJ1-2; D is unresolved. The germline V gene has CDR1 SGHTA and CDR2 FQGNSA. Trimming cost V 1 base and J 2 bases, with 11 bases left between them. The CDR3 runs 15 residues.

The chain couples TRBV11-2 to TRBJ2-5, with unresolved D. CDR1 and CDR2 (germline): SGHAT, FQNNGV. Trimming removed 1 base from V and 4 bases from J, with 25 bases in between. The CDR3 loop spans 19 amino acids. The CDR3 nucleotides are TGTGCCAGCAGCTTAGTCCTGGCGGTCGTGGGCCGAAGAGCAGAGACCCAGTACTTC. This encodes CASSLVLAVVGRRAETQYF.

The V gene is TRBV12-5, the J gene TRBJ1-5; 7 nucleotides align to TRBD1. The CDR3 loop spans 13 amino acids. Trimming took 8 bases from V and 5 from J; bases not matched to a gene: 6. Germline V lookup: CDR1 LGHNT, CDR2 FRNRAP. Here the CDR3 reads CASRQGIDQPQHF. CDR3 in DNA: TGTGCTAGTAGACAGGGAATCGATCAGCCCCAGCATTTT.

This sequence joins TRBV2 and TRBJ1-1; TRBD1 agrees at 7 bases. V dropped 6 bases and J dropped 4; count of bases not matched to a gene: 5. The CDR3 has 13 residues. Germline CDR1 and CDR2: SNHLY and FYNNEI. This CDR3 is CASSSRGSTEAFF. CDR3 DNA sequence: TGTGCCAGCAGCTCCAGGGGGTCCACTGAAGCTTTCTTT.

This chain links TRBV5-4 with TRBJ2-2; 8 bases map to TRBD1. The V gene's germline CDR1 is SGHNT and CDR2 YYREEE (reference sequence). Losses at the gene ends were 0 bases for V and 9 bases for J; bases not matched to a gene: 16. CDR3 size: 18 residues. The CDR3 coding sequence is TGTGCCAGCAGCTTGGAGATCCCCAGGGGGCTTTTCAATAGGGAGCTGTTTTTT. Amino acid sequence: CASSLEIPRGLFNRELFF.

This rearrangement joins TRBV4-3 to TRBJ1-1; D not certain. Between the trimmed V and J ends, which lost 0 bases and 3 bases, there was a span of 17 bases. Germline V lookup: CDR1 LGHNA, CDR2 YSLEER. The length of the CDR3 is 17 residues. The CDR3, as DNA: TGCGCCAGCAGCCAAGATCCCGGCGGGTTGTGGCACACTGAAGCTTTCTTT. It yields the protein CASSQDPGGLWHTEAFF.

The chain combines TRBV10-3 with TRBJ1-1, with D perhaps TRBD1 (5 bases). The CDR3 contains 12 residues. From germline, CDR1 is ENHRY and CDR2 SYGVKD. V was clipped by 4 bases and J by 5 bases, with 8 bases between them. CDR3 nucleotides: TGTGCCATCAGTGGCCAGGGAACTGAAGCTTTCTTT. Amino acid sequence: CAISGQGTEAFF.

This chain links TRBV14 with TRBJ2-7; D is possibly TRBD1 (6 bases). The CDR3 extends over 16 amino acids. Germline CDR1 is SGHDN and CDR2 is FVKESK. Trimming pared 1 base from V and 4 bases from J, leaving 17 bases between. The CDR3 spells CASSQVDSKGDYEQYF. In nucleotides, the CDR3 is TGTGCCAGCAGCCAAGTCGATTCTAAGGGGGATTACGAGCAGTACTTC.

The J gene is TRBJ1-6, the V gene TRBV6-1; D gene unclear. V was pared by 5 bases and J by 10 bases, with 12 bases between. CDR1 is MNHNS and CDR2 is SASEGT in the germline V gene. The length of the CDR3 is 13 residues. The CDR3: CASSPAERSPLHF. CDR3 coding DNA: TGTGCCAGCAGTCCCGCCGAAAGATCACCCCTCCACTTT.